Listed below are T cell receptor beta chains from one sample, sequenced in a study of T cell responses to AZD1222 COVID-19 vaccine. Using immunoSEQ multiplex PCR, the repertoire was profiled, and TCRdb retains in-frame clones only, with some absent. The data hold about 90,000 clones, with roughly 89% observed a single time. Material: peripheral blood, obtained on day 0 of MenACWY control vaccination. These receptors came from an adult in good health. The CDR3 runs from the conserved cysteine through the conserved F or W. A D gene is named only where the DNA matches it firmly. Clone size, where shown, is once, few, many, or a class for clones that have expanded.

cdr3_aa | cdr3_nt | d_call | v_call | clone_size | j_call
CASTAGTGGQPQHF | TGTGCCAGCACCGCCGGGACAGGCGGTCAGCCCCAGCATTTT | TRBD1 | TRBV5-8 | few | TRBJ1-5
CASSFSGANVLTF | TGTGCCAGCAGTTTTTCTGGGGCCAACGTCCTGACTTTC | . | TRBV27 | . | TRBJ2-6
CASSLADSSNQPQHF | TGTGCCAGCAGCTTGGCAGACTCCAGCAATCAGCCCCAGCATTTT | . | TRBV5-5 | . | TRBJ1-5
CASSLHHGSGLFF | TGTGCCAGCAGTTTACATCATGGGTCGGGGCTGTTTTTT | . | TRBV27 | . | TRBJ2-2
CASSAAMMGNEKLFF | TGTGCCAGTAGTGCTGCGATGATGGGTAATGAAAAACTGTTTTTT | . | TRBV19 | . | TRBJ1-4
CASSEGGSGRRNEQFF | TGTGCCAGCAGTGAAGGCGGTTCGGGGCGAAGGAATGAGCAGTTCTTC | . | TRBV25-1 | . | TRBJ2-1
CASSGHDGSPLHF | TGTGCCAGCAGCGGCCATGACGGTTCACCCCTCCACTTT | . | TRBV27 | . | TRBJ1-6
CASSSGAPRRQYF | TGTGCCAGCAGTTCGGGGGCTCCCAGGAGGCAGTACTTC | . | TRBV6-5 | few | TRBJ2-7
CASSRGQGFTEAFF | TGTGCCAGTAGTAGAGGACAGGGCTTCACTGAAGCTTTCTTT | TRBD1 | TRBV19 | . | TRBJ1-1
CASSPRSSYNSPLHF | TGTGCCAGCAGTCCTCGTAGCTCCTATAATTCACCCCTCCACTTT | . | TRBV6-5 | . | TRBJ1-6
CASSLYGGTGGNEQFF | TGTGCCAGCAGTTTGTATGGGGGGACGGGAGGTAATGAGCAGTTCTTC | TRBD2 | TRBV28 | . | TRBJ2-1
CASSLDRGDSPLHF | TGCGCCAGCAGCTTGGACAGGGGGGATTCACCCCTCCACTTT | TRBD1 | TRBV5-1 | . | TRBJ1-6
CASSETGRNTEAFF | TGCGCCAGCAGTGAGACGGGGCGGAACACTGAAGCTTTCTTT | . | TRBV10-2 | once | TRBJ1-1
CASSEGTANTEAFF | TGTGCCAGCAGTGAGGGGACAGCGAACACTGAAGCTTTCTTT | TRBD1 | TRBV28 | . | TRBJ1-1
CASNIWTGAGDEQYF | TGTGCCAGCAACATTTGGACAGGAGCAGGCGACGAGCAGTACTTC | TRBD1 | TRBV28 | . | TRBJ2-7
CASSLGKKGGTQETQYF | TGTGCCAGCAGCTTGGGCAAGAAGGGGGGGACCCAAGAGACCCAGTACTTC | . | TRBV7-9 | once | TRBJ2-5
CASSVLAGGLTADTQYF | TGTGCCAGCAGCGTGTTAGCGGGAGGGCTTACGGCAGATACGCAGTATTTT | TRBD2 | TRBV9 | few | TRBJ2-3
CASTTPDRNTEAFF | TGTGCCAGCACCACCCCCGACAGGAACACTGAAGCTTTCTTT | . | TRBV6-5 | once | TRBJ1-1
CASSKASLGEQFF | TGTGCCAGTAGTAAAGCCTCTCTCGGCGAGCAGTTCTTC | . | TRBV19 | . | TRBJ2-1
CASSRDSLSNQPQHF | TGTGCCAGCAGCAGGGATTCCCTTAGCAATCAGCCCCAGCATTTT | . | TRBV27 | few | TRBJ1-5
CASSFGGNEQFF | TGTGCCAGCAGCTTCGGAGGGAATGAGCAGTTCTTC | . | TRBV11-2 | . | TRBJ2-1
CASSQTNQGWGTEAFF | TGCGCCAGCAGCCAAACAAACCAGGGGTGGGGCACTGAAGCTTTCTTT | . | TRBV4-3 | . | TRBJ1-1
CASSLWGQNTEAFF | TGCGCCAGCAGCTTGTGGGGGCAGAACACTGAAGCTTTCTTT | . | TRBV5-1 | . | TRBJ1-1
CASSPGQANSNQPQHF | TGTGCCAGCAGCCCAGGACAGGCGAATAGCAATCAGCCCCAGCATTTT | TRBD1 | TRBV11-2 | . | TRBJ1-5
CASSPEGVVGNQPQHF | TGTGCCAGTAGTCCCGAAGGGGTCGTTGGCAATCAGCCCCAGCATTTT | . | TRBV19 | . | TRBJ1-5
CASSLDNSNQPQHF | TGTGCCAGCTCACTGGACAATAGCAATCAGCCCCAGCATTTT | . | TRBV18 | . | TRBJ1-5
CSADSPGGYTF | TGCAGCGCAGACTCCCCAGGGGGCTACACCTTC | . | TRBV29-1 | . | TRBJ1-2
CASSIESWDASYNEQFF | TGTGCCAGTAGTATAGAAAGCTGGGATGCCTCCTACAATGAGCAGTTCTTC | . | TRBV19 | . | TRBJ2-1
CASKVFTDTEAFF | TGTGCCAGTAAGGTGTTTACTGACACTGAAGCTTTCTTT | . | TRBV19 | . | TRBJ1-1
CASSQARDSFSPLHF | TGTGCCAGCAGCCAAGCCCGGGACAGCTTTTCACCCCTCCACTTT | TRBD1 | TRBV4-2 | few | TRBJ1-6
CASSEGQPGVYEQYF | TGTGCCAGCAGCGAGGGACAACCGGGAGTCTACGAGCAGTACTTC | . | TRBV7-9 | . | TRBJ2-7
CASSQELGREYSGYTF | TGTGCCAGCAGCCAAGAACTTGGCAGGGAGTATAGTGGCTACACCTTC | . | TRBV4-2 | . | TRBJ1-2
CASRKGANYATNEKLFF | TGTGCCAGCAGGAAGGGGGCAAACTATGCAACTAATGAAAAACTGTTTTTT | TRBD1 | TRBV7-2 | . | TRBJ1-4
CASSKDRRRETQYF | TGTGCCAGCTCCAAGGACAGGCGGAGAGAGACCCAGTACTTC | TRBD1 | TRBV18 | . | TRBJ2-5
CAIGAGQSGANVLTF | TGTGCCATCGGAGCAGGGCAGAGTGGGGCCAACGTCCTGACTTTC | . | TRBV10-3 | . | TRBJ2-6
CASSPGHENTEAFF | TGCGCCAGCAGCCCAGGACACGAGAACACTGAAGCTTTCTTT | . | TRBV5-1 | . | TRBJ1-1
CASSFRDRRNTGELFF | TGTGCCAGCAGCTTCCGGGACAGGAGAAACACCGGGGAGCTGTTTTTT | TRBD1 | TRBV5-6 | . | TRBJ2-2
CASEGGDRGYNEQFF | TGTGCCAGCGAAGGGGGAGACAGAGGGTACAATGAGCAGTTCTTC | . | TRBV2 | . | TRBJ2-1
CASSDGQRYSPLHF | TGTGCCAGCAGTGACGGCCAGAGGTATTCACCCCTCCACTTT | . | TRBV6-4 | . | TRBJ1-6
CASSAGGFTEAFF | TGTGCCAGCAGCGCAGGGGGCTTTACTGAAGCTTTCTTT | TRBD1 | TRBV2 | . | TRBJ1-1